A selection of T cell receptor beta chains follows, all from one sample in a study of blood T cell repertoires in COVID-19. The protocol was immunoSEQ multiplex PCR, while the TCRdb copy is restricted to in-frame clones and leaves out a portion. The table has about 140,000 clones, 85% to 90% seen once. The source material was peripheral blood. The receptors come from a woman of 80 years or more with acute or convalescent COVID-19. The CDR3 runs from the conserved cysteine through the conserved F or W. Fields, in order: D gene, clone size, J gene, V gene, CDR3 protein, CDR3 DNA. A D gene is named only where the DNA matches it firmly. Only some rows state a clone size, as once, few, many or a class for expanded clones.

-,-,TRBJ2-7,TRBV19,CASSIGERQGAYEQYF,TGTGCCAGTAGTATAGGGGAACGGCAGGGTGCCTACGAGCAGTACTTC
-,-,TRBJ1-2,TRBV5-4,CASRVAGAFYGYTF,TGTGCCAGCAGGGTAGCAGGGGCCTTCTATGGCTACACCTTC
TRBD2,-,TRBJ2-7,TRBV5-3,CARSFPGNGAGLSYEQYF,TGTGCCAGAAGCTTTCCGGGTAATGGAGCGGGACTCTCCTACGAGCAGTACTTC
TRBD1,-,TRBJ1-2,TRBV5-1,CASSPDRVINGYTF,TGCGCCAGCAGCCCGGACAGGGTAATCAATGGCTACACCTTC
TRBD1,-,TRBJ1-2,TRBV5-1,CASSFDGTVYGYTF,TGCGCCAGCAGCTTCGACGGGACAGTATATGGCTACACCTTC
-,-,TRBJ2-6,TRBV24-1,CATSDPYSRSGANVLTF,TGTGCCACCAGTGACCCATACAGTAGGTCTGGGGCCAACGTCCTGACTTTC
TRBD1,-,TRBJ1-1,TRBV29-1,CSVVRDREPFF,TGCAGCGTTGTGAGGGACAGGGAACCTTTCTTT
-,-,TRBJ1-2,TRBV5-4,CASSRSNYGYTF,TGTGCCAGCAGCAGGAGCAACTATGGCTACACCTTC
TRBD1,-,TRBJ1-2,TRBV6-5,CASNSGQDNYGYTF,TGTGCCAGCAATTCGGGACAGGACAACTATGGCTACACCTTC
-,-,TRBJ1-6,TRBV6-5,CASSQGYNSPLHF,TGTGCCAGCAGCCAGGGCTATAATTCACCCCTCCACTTT
-,-,TRBJ2-7,TRBV10-3,CAISDFGDNYSYEQYF,TGTGCCATCAGTGATTTTGGGGACAATTACTCCTACGAGCAGTACTTC
-,-,TRBJ1-1,TRBV28,CAIGGKNTEAFF,TGTGCTATTGGGGGGAAAAACACTGAAGCTTTCTTT
-,-,TRBJ2-6,TRBV6-1,CASSELILGAGGANVLTF,TGTGCCAGCAGTGAACTAATATTAGGGGCAGGGGGGGCCAACGTCCTGACTTTC
-,-,TRBJ1-5,TRBV9,CASSAVPGDGPQHF,TGTGCCAGCAGCGCCGTCCCGGGAGACGGACCCCAGCATTTT
-,-,TRBJ1-4,TRBV21-1,CASSNGGAANEKLFF,TGTGCCAGCAGCAATGGGGGGGCAGCTAATGAAAAACTGTTTTTT
-,-,TRBJ1-2,TRBV6-5,CASKMTDYYGYTF,TGTGCCAGCAAAATGACGGACTACTATGGCTACACCTTC
-,-,TRBJ2-1,TRBV27,CASSKTGPSSYNEQFF,TGTGCCAGCAGTAAAACAGGGCCGAGCTCCTACAATGAGCAGTTCTTC
TRBD1,once,TRBJ1-3,TRBV6-6,CASSPQGARKASGNTIYF,TGTGCCAGCAGTCCCCAGGGGGCTAGAAAAGCATCTGGAAACACCATATATTTT
TRBD2,-,TRBJ2-3,TRBV5-5,CASSLGAGGTTDTQYF,TGTGCCAGCAGCTTGGGAGCGGGGGGGACCACAGATACGCAGTATTTT
-,-,TRBJ2-7,TRBV25-1,CASSAWGGATYEQYF,TGTGCCAGCAGTGCCTGGGGGGGGGCAACCTACGAGCAGTACTTC
-,-,TRBJ2-1,TRBV6-5,CASSLAGTYNNEQFF,TGTGCCAGCAGTTTAGCCGGGACTTACAACAATGAGCAGTTCTTC
TRBD1,-,TRBJ1-1,TRBV3-1/TRBV3-2,CASSPRQGLSAFF,TGTGCCAGCAGCCCACGACAGGGTCTCTCAGCTTTCTTT
TRBD1,-,TRBJ1-2,TRBV7-2,CASSLSVTGPVGYGYTF,TGTGCCAGCAGCTTAAGTGTGACAGGGCCTGTTGGCTATGGCTACACCTTC
TRBD1,-,TRBJ1-6,TRBV5-4,CASSLGQGYNSPLHF,TGTGCCAGCAGCTTGGGACAGGGGTATAATTCACCCCTCCACTTT
-,-,TRBJ1-1,TRBV5-1,CASSPFGNTEAFF,TGCGCCAGCAGCCCCTTCGGGAACACTGAAGCTTTCTTT
-,-,TRBJ1-4,TRBV5-1,CASSLGQLNEKLFF,TGCGCCAGCAGCTTGGGACAGCTAAATGAAAAACTGTTTTTT
TRBD2,once,TRBJ2-3,TRBV9,CASSVGAGGTDTQYF,TGTGCCAGCAGCGTAGGAGCGGGGGGGACAGATACGCAGTATTTT
-,-,TRBJ1-1,TRBV19,CASSIGGRVNTEAFF,TGTGCCAGTAGTATCGGCGGCAGGGTGAACACTGAAGCTTTCTTT
-,-,TRBJ2-7,TRBV2,CASSRYYEQYF,TGTGCCAGCAGCCGCTACTACGAGCAGTACTTC
TRBD1,-,TRBJ1-1,TRBV7-6,CASSPRTGAEAFF,TGTGCCAGCAGCCCCCGGACAGGGGCTGAAGCTTTCTTT
-,once,TRBJ1-1,TRBV5-1,CASSLSGGSTEAFF,TGCGCCAGCAGCTTAAGCGGAGGGAGCACTGAAGCTTTCTTT
TRBD1,-,TRBJ2-7,TRBV7-2,CASSLLRDRPLEQYF,TGTGCCAGCAGCTTACTGCGGGACAGGCCCCTCGAGCAGTACTTC
TRBD1,-,TRBJ2-5,TRBV9,CASSAGDRGYQETQYF,TGTGCCAGCAGCGCGGGGGACAGGGGATACCAAGAGACCCAGTACTTC
-,-,TRBJ2-1,TRBV14,CASSPYRGSSYNEQFF,TGTGCCAGCAGCCCTTACAGAGGGAGCTCCTACAATGAGCAGTTCTTC
-,-,TRBJ2-7,TRBV11-2,CASNVLKGGGKEQYF,TGTGCCAGCAACGTCCTGAAGGGGGGGGGCAAGGAGCAGTACTTC
-,-,TRBJ1-2,TRBV5-6,CASSFAVGGSLNYGYTF,TGTGCCAGCAGCTTTGCCGTTGGGGGCTCCTTAAACTATGGCTACACCTTC
-,-,TRBJ1-2,TRBV5-1,CASSLGGEGTTGYTF,TGCGCCAGCAGCTTGGGAGGGGAGGGGACTACAGGCTACACCTTC
-,-,TRBJ2-1,TRBV27,CASSIPRDSGEQFF,TGTGCCAGCAGCATTCCCCGGGACTCGGGTGAGCAGTTCTTC
TRBD1,-,TRBJ2-5,TRBV5-1,CASSLTGQGATETQYF,TGCGCCAGCAGCCTCACGGGACAGGGGGCGACGGAGACCCAGTACTTC
TRBD1,-,TRBJ1-5,TRBV15,CATSRDGQGYQPQHF,TGTGCCACCAGCAGAGACGGACAGGGGTATCAGCCCCAGCATTTT
TRBD1,-,TRBJ1-6,TRBV6-4,CVSSGVNRGPYNSPLHF,TGTGTCAGCAGTGGCGTAAACAGGGGACCCTATAATTCACCCCTCCACTTT
-,-,TRBJ2-5,TRBV1,CTSSQGLAKETQYF,TGCACCAGCAGCCAAGGTCTAGCGAAAGAGACCCAGTACTTC
TRBD1,-,TRBJ2-2,TRBV30,CAWRQGARDTGELFF,TGTGCCTGGAGACAGGGGGCGCGGGACACCGGGGAGCTGTTTTTT
-,-,TRBJ2-7,TRBV11-2,CASSKRGGRSEGASYEQYF,TGTGCCAGCAGCAAAAGGGGGGGCAGGTCAGAAGGGGCCTCCTACGAGCAGTACTTC
-,-,TRBJ2-1,TRBV7-2,CASTIYGFPIF,TGTGCCAGCACCATATACGGGTTTCCCATCTTC
-,-,TRBJ2-3,TRBV7-2,CASSLVQGILTDTQYF,TGTGCCAGCAGCTTAGTGCAGGGTATTCTCACAGATACGCAGTATTTT